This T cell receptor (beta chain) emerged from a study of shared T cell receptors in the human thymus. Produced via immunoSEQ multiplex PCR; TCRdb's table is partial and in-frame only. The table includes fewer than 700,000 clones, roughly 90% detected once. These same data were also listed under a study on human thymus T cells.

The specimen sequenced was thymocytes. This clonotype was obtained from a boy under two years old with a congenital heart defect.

The CDR3: CASSFKGQGSDTQYF. CDR3 nucleotide sequence: TGTGCCAGCAGCTTTAAGGGACAGGGGTCAGATACGCAGTATTTT. J is TRBJ2-3 and V is TRBV5-4; TRBD1 matches at 10 bases. Trimming at V came to 2 bases and at J to 4 bases, leaving 4 bases not matched to a gene. Germline lookup yields CDR1 SGHNT and CDR2 YYREEE (reference sequence). The CDR3 has 15 residues. Using reference TRBV5-4 and TRBJ2-3 for the parts outside the CDR3, the full variable domain is ETGVTQSPTHLIKTRGQQVTLRCSSQSGHNTVSWYQQALGQGPQFIFQYYREEENGRGNFPPRFSGLQFPNYSSELNVNALELDDSALYLCASSFKGQGSDTQYFGPGTRLTVL.